This T cell receptor beta chain originates from a study of blood T cell repertoires in COVID-19. The overall study: In each case, the material was cDNA or gDNA derived from T cells, B-cell-depleted T cells, or PBMCs.

Seattle patients were enrolled while actively infected and followed longitudinally. Germline CDR1 MNHEY, CDR2 SVGAGI. Trimming cost V 0 bases and J 4 bases, with 13 bases left between them. The CDR3 loop spans 15 amino acids. Sequencing used immunoSEQ multiplex PCR; TCRdb keeps in-frame clones, though not all of them. This table holds under 400,000 clones, approximately 87% found once. This sequence joins TRBV6-5 and TRBJ2-7; a weak D match, TRBD1 (6 bases). The origin of this receptor is a woman in her 30s with COVID-19, enrolled during active disease. The source material was peripheral blood. The CDR3 DNA reads as TGTGCCAGCAGTTACTCGGGGGCCTCCACGTACGAGCAGTACTTC. Translated, it gives CASSYSGASTYEQYF.